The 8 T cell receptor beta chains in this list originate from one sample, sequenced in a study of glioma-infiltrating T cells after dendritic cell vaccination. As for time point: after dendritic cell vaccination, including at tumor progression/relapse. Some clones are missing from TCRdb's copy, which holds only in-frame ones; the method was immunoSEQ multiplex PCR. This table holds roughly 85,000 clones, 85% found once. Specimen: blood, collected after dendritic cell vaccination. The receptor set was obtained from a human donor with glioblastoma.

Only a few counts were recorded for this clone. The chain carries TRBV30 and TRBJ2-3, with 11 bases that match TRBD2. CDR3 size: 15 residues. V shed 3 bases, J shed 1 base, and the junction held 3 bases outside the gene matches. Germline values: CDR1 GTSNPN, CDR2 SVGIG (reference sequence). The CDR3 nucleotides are TGTGCCTGGAGCAAGACTAGCGGGGGCACAGATACGCAGTATTTT. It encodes CAWSKTSGGTDTQYF.

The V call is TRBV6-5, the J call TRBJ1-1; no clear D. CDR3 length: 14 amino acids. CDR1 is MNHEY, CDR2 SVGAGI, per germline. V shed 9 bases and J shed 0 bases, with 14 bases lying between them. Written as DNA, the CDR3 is TGTGCCAGTTTTTCCCCGGGGTTGAACACTGAAGCTTTCTTT. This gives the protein CASFSPGLNTEAFF.

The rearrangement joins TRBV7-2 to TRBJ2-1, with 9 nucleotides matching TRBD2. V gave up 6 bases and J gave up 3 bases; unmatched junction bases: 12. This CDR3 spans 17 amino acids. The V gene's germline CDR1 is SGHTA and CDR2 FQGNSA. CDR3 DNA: TGTGCCAGCAGGGGGTCAGGCGGGAGGGCCGACTACAATGAGCAGTTCTTC. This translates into CASRGSGGRADYNEQFF.

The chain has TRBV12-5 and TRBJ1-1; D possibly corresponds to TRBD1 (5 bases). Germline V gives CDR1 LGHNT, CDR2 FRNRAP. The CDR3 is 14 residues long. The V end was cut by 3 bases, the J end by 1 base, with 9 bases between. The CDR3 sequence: CASGFETENTEAFF. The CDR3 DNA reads TGTGCTAGTGGTTTCGAGACAGAGAACACTGAAGCTTTCTTT.

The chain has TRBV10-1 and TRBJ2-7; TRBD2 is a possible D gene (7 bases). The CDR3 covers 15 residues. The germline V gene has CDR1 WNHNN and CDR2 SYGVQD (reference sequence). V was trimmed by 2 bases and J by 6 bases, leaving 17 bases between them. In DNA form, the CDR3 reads TGCGCCAGCAGTGAGGGGAGGGCCCAAGGGGGCGAGCAGTACTTC. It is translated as CASSEGRAQGGEQYF.

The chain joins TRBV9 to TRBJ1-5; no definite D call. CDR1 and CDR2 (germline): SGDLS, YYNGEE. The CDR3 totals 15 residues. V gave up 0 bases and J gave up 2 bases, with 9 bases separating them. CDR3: CASSVDGVGNQPQHF. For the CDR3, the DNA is TGTGCCAGCAGCGTAGACGGGGTGGGCAATCAGCCCCAGCATTTT.

CDR3 nucleotides: TGTGCCAGCAGCACGCAGGGCTACGAGCAGTACTTC. As protein: CASSTQGYEQYF. The rearrangement joins TRBV2 to TRBJ2-7, with D possibly TRBD1 on 5 matching bases. Between the trimmed V and J ends, which lost 6 bases and 3 bases, there was a span of 9 bases. The CDR3 consists of 12 residues. Per the germline V gene, CDR1 is SNHLY and CDR2 is FYNNEI.

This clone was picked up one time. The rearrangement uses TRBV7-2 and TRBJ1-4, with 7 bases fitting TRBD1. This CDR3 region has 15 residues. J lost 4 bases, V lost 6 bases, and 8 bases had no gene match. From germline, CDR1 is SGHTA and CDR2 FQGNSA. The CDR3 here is CASRRSGQSNEKLFF. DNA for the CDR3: TGTGCCAGCAGAAGATCGGGACAGAGTAATGAAAAACTGTTTTTT.